Presented here are 21 T cell receptor beta chains from one specimen sequenced in a study of T cell responses to AZD1222 COVID-19 vaccine. Libraries were prepared by immunoSEQ multiplex PCR; TCRdb keeps only in-frame clonotypes and omits some of them. Of approximately 150,000 clones listed, 80% to 95% were seen once; the top ten hold over 1.5%. This specimen consisted of peripheral blood, obtained on day 0 of AZD1222 vaccination. The origin of the receptors is an adult in good health.

This clone has only one observation. The chain couples TRBV28 to TRBJ2-1, with D perhaps TRBD2 (7 bases). Germline-derived CDR1 and CDR2 are MDHEN and SYDVKM. The CDR3 is 16 amino acids. Deletions cut 2 bases from V and 5 bases from J, with 16 bases between. The CDR3 here is CASSLPLAGANNEQFF. The CDR3 DNA reads TGTGCCAGCAGTTTACCCTTGGCGGGGGCCAACAATGAGCAGTTCTTC.

This chain's CDR3 is CSVRGYNEQFF. Here the CDR3 DNA reads TGCAGTGTCCGTGGGTACAATGAGCAGTTCTTC. V and J are TRBV20-1 and TRBJ2-1; no clear D. The length of the CDR3 is 11 residues. Germline CDR1 DFQATT, CDR2 SNEGSKA (reference sequence). Trimming removed 7 bases at V and 4 bases at J, with 8 bases between.

The chain couples TRBV19 to TRBJ2-2, with TRBD1 identical over 7 bases. V gave up 8 bases and J gave up 7 bases; unmatched junction bases: 13. The V gene's germline CDR1 is LNHDA and CDR2 SQIVND (reference sequence). The CDR3 spans 15 residues. DNA of the CDR3: TGTGCCAGTTTCCGAGACAGGGCGGCAGGCGGGGAGCTGTTTTTT. This translates into CASFRDRAAGGELFF.

The J gene is TRBJ1-2, the V gene TRBV7-9, with D unclear. The germline V gene encodes CDR1 SEHNR and CDR2 FQNEAQ (reference sequence). Trimming cost V 1 base and J 4 bases, with 13 bases left between them. CDR3 length equals 15 residues. The CDR3 loop reads CASSLGAGNIYGYTF. The CDR3 DNA is TGTGCCAGCAGCTTAGGAGCTGGAAATATCTATGGCTACACCTTC.

The chain couples TRBV28 to TRBJ1-3, with a possible D match to TRBD1 (6 bases). Germline V gene lookup returns CDR1 MDHEN and CDR2 SYDVKM. Trimming cost V 10 bases and J 4 bases, with 14 bases left between them. The CDR3 runs to 13 residues. The DNA of the CDR3 is TGTGCCACAAATCAGGGGATCGGAAACACCATATATTTT. This gives the protein CATNQGIGNTIYF.

This sequence joins TRBV7-9 and TRBJ2-1, with D possibly being TRBD2 (6 bases). This CDR3 contains 14 residues. In germline, CDR1 is SEHNR, CDR2 FQNEAQ (reference sequence). V was pared by 1 base and J by 10 bases, with 14 bases between. The CDR3 region is CASSLERESSEQFF. DNA for the CDR3: TGTGCCAGCAGCTTAGAACGGGAGTCTAGCGAGCAGTTCTTC.

This clone was seen once. The chain recombines TRBV5-5 with TRBJ1-2; D remains ambiguous. V dropped 0 bases and J dropped 6 bases, with 15 bases sitting between them. The germline gives CDR1 SGHKS, CDR2 YYEKEE (reference sequence). CDR3 length equals 15 residues. The CDR3 spells CASSLVAEAPDGYTF. CDR3 sequence (DNA): TGTGCCAGCAGCTTGGTAGCAGAGGCTCCGGATGGCTACACCTTC.

This clone was detected only once. This chain uses TRBV28 with TRBJ2-2; weak D call: TRBD1 (7 bases). Germline V lookup: CDR1 MDHEN, CDR2 SYDVKM. The V and J ends lost 5 bases and 1 base respectively, with 14 bases between them. This CDR3 has 16 amino acids. CDR3 protein: CASSGGDSLNTGELFF. CDR3 DNA: TGTGCCAGCAGTGGCGGGGACAGCTTGAACACCGGGGAGCTGTTTTTT.

This clone was found a few times. This sequence joins TRBV2 and TRBJ1-5; D unresolved. CDR1 SNHLY and CDR2 FYNNEI come from the germline V gene. Between the trimmed V and J ends, which lost 7 bases and 4 bases, there was a span of 11 bases. This CDR3 region has 13 residues. CDR3 sequence (DNA): TGTGCCAGCACCCTTACTCTTAATCAGCCCCAGCATTTT. Protein sequence: CASTLTLNQPQHF. The entire variable domain, with the rest obtained from reference TRBV2 and TRBJ1-5, is as follows: EPEVTQTPSHQVTQMGQEVILRCVPISNHLYFYWYRQILGQKVEFLVSFYNNEISEKSEIFDDQFSVERPDGSNFTLKIRSTKLEDSAMYFCASTLTLNQPQHFGDGTRLSIL.

The chain combines TRBV7-3 with TRBJ2-3; 10 nucleotides line up with TRBD2. Trimming removed 5 bases from V and 4 bases from J; junction bases left unmatched: 9. CDR1 is SGHTA and CDR2 is FQGTGA in the germline V gene. This CDR3 spans 16 amino acids. The CDR3 region has the DNA TGTGCCAGCAGCCTTGAACTAGCGGGAATACCAGATACGCAGTATTTT. Its protein is CASSLELAGIPDTQYF.

This sequence joins TRBV19 and TRBJ2-2; D is unclear. The CDR3 is 14 amino acids. The V gene's germline CDR1 is LNHDA and CDR2 SQIVND (reference sequence). The ends were cut back, 7 bases at V and 0 bases at J, with 9 bases in the middle. CDR3 in DNA: TGTGCCAGTATGGCGGAAACGAACACCGGGGAGCTGTTTTTT. Translating it yields CASMAETNTGELFF.

The CDR3 protein is CASSKQTGGQNTEAFF. The CDR3 region has the DNA TGTGCCAGCAGCAAGCAGACAGGGGGCCAGAACACTGAAGCTTTCTTT. The chain has TRBV7-8 and TRBJ1-1; 10 bases are a match to TRBD1. The CDR3 covers 16 residues. Per the germline V gene, CDR1 is SGHVS and CDR2 is FQNEAQ. V gave up 5 bases and J gave up 1 base; unmatched junction bases: 7.

The chain has TRBV28 and TRBJ1-6, with no clear D. V was clipped by 1 base and J by 10 bases, with 11 bases between them. Germline CDR1 MDHEN, CDR2 SYDVKM. This CDR3 spans 14 amino acids. As DNA, the CDR3 is TGTGCCAGCAGTTTATCGGGGTTAAACTCACCCCTCCACTTT. Its protein product is CASSLSGLNSPLHF.

The chain employs TRBV27 and TRBJ2-3; D possibly corresponds to TRBD1 (5 bases). Deletions cut 4 bases from V and 6 bases from J, with 5 bases between. The CDR3 is 11 residues long. CDR1 is MNHEY, CDR2 SMNVEV, per germline (reference sequence). In nucleotides, the CDR3 is TGTGCCAGCAGTTCAGGGGATACGCAGTATTTT. Its protein product is CASSSGDTQYF.

The V gene is TRBV2, the J gene TRBJ2-7, with D perhaps TRBD1 or TRBD2 (5 bases each). Trimming stripped 6 bases from V and 6 bases from J, with 12 bases between. Germline-derived CDR1 and CDR2 are SNHLY and FYNNEI. The CDR3 covers 12 residues. The CDR3 sequence is CASRGDLSEQYF. The CDR3 DNA follows: TGTGCCAGCAGGGGGGACCTTAGCGAGCAGTACTTC.

V and J are TRBV28 and TRBJ1-5, with a weak D call TRBD1 (5 bases). The CDR3 contains 16 residues. The germline V and J ends were trimmed by 5 bases and 0 bases, with 14 bases remaining between them. Germline V gene lookup returns CDR1 MDHEN and CDR2 SYDVKM. In DNA, the CDR3 is TGTGCCAGCAGTCTATCCGGGGCGGGTAGCAATCAGCCCCAGCATTTT. Protein sequence: CASSLSGAGSNQPQHF.

The CDR3 sequence is CASSSRGYETQYF. For the CDR3, the DNA is TGTGCCAGCAGTTCGAGAGGGTACGAGACCCAGTACTTC. This chain uses TRBV6-5 with TRBJ2-5; a weak D match, TRBD2 (5 bases). Germline V gene data show CDR1 as MNHEY and CDR2 as SVGAGI. The CDR3 is 13 amino acids. Deletions cut 4 bases from V and 5 bases from J, with 11 bases between.

This chain uses TRBV3-1 (or the pseudogene TRBV3-2) with TRBJ1-4; perhaps TRBD1 as D (6 bases). Germline assignment: CDR1 LGHDT and CDR2 YNNKEL (reference sequence). Trimming removed 6 bases at V and 0 bases at J, with 14 bases between. This CDR3 is 16 amino acids long. The CDR3 spells CASSQLRGATNEKLFF. DNA of the CDR3: TGTGCCAGCAGTCAACTCAGGGGAGCAACTAATGAAAAACTGTTTTTT.

The chain recombines TRBV18 with TRBJ1-6, with a possible D match to TRBD1 (5 bases). V lost 3 bases to trimming and J lost 10 bases, with 13 bases between them. Per germline, CDR1 KGHSH and CDR2 LQKENI. The CDR3 has 14 residues. The CDR3 nucleotides read TGTGCCAGCTCACCTGGGGGAGCGGAGTCACCCCTCCACTTT. Residues: CASSPGGAESPLHF.

The V and J genes are TRBV6-1 and TRBJ2-7, with unresolved D. Germline values: CDR1 MNHNS, CDR2 SASEGT. CDR3 length: 14 residues. The V and J ends lost 0 bases and 2 bases respectively, with 8 bases between them. The CDR3: CASSEAIQTYEQYF. CDR3 nucleotides: TGTGCCAGCAGTGAAGCGATTCAGACCTACGAGCAGTACTTC.

The gene calls are TRBV19 and TRBJ2-7, with D maybe TRBD2 (7 bases). The CDR3 length is 15 residues. V dropped 6 bases and J dropped 1 base, with 16 bases sitting between them. CDR1 and CDR2 (germline): LNHDA, SQIVND (reference sequence). Here the CDR3 reads CASRGGRDPSYEQYF. The CDR3 DNA sequence: TGTGCCAGTAGGGGGGGGCGGGACCCATCCTACGAGCAGTACTTC. Based on the CDR3 plus reference TRBV19 and TRBJ2-7, the full variable domain is DGGITQSPKYLFRKEGQNVTLSCEQNLNHDAMYWYRQDPGQGLRLIYYSQIVNDFQKGDIAEGYSVSREKKESFPLTVTSAQKNPTAFYLCASRGGRDPSYEQYFGPGTRLTVT.